The clone carrying this T cell receptor (beta chain) showed up many times. Germline V gene sequence: CDR1 LNHNV, CDR2 YYDKDF (reference sequence). V was clipped by 0 bases and J by 1 base, with 9 bases between them. The CDR3 is made up of 15 amino acids. The PBMCs were taken from 10 ml of fresh peripheral blood. Amplified TCR beta CDR3 regions were obtained using RNA transcripts as template. RT-PCR in the first round used HTBI primers; a second-round multiplex PCR followed. TCRdb re-analysed the multiplex PCR reads in MiXCR, keeping a single row per CDR3 protein. The sample holds 600,000 to 950,000 distinct CDR3 sequences, 40% seen once. The data stem from a study of Graves' ophthalmopathy and Graves' hyperthyroidism.

Sequencing was carried out using peripheral blood. V is TRBV15 and J is TRBJ1-1; no clear D. This sequence originates from an adult man with Graves' ophthalmopathy. CDR3 in amino acids: CATSRDRQQNTEAFF. CDR3 DNA sequence: TGTGCCACCAGCAGAGATCGTCAGCAGAACACTGAAGCTTTCTTT. Based on the CDR3 plus reference TRBV15 and TRBJ1-1, the full variable domain is DAMVIQNPRYQVTQFGKPVTLSCSQTLNHNVMYWYQQKSSQAPKLLFHYYDKDFNNEADTPDNFQSRRPNTSFCFLDIRSPGLGDTAMYLCATSRDRQQNTEAFFGQGTRLTVV.